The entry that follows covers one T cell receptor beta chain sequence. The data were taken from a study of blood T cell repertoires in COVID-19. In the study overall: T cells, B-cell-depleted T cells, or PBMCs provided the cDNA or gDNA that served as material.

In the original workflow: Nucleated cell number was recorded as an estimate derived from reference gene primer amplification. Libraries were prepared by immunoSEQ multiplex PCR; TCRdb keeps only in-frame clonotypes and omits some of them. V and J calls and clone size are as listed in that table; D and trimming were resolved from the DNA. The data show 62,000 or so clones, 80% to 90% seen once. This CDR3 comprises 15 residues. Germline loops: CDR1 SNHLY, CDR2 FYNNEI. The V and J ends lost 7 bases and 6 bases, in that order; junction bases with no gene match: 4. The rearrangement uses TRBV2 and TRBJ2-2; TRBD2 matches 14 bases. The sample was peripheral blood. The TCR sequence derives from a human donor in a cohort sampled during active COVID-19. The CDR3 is CASTPGLAGAGELFF. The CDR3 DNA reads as TGTGCCAGCACCCCGGGACTAGCGGGAGCCGGGGAGCTGTTTTTT.